The clone carrying this T cell receptor beta chain was counted a few times. Antigen unknown. These data come from a study of T cell repertoires in cytomegalovirus infection. Study summary: It can be stated that public TCR beta signatures indicated CMV infection as well as a matching HLA type.

The study, taken as a whole, reports: The study identified carriers of CMV plus the relevant HLA from cumulative public TCR beta family frequency. The study found HLA-C-restricted CMV-specific TCR beta clonotypes dominating the ex vivo response.

Each CDR3 protein is one row after TCRdb ran MiXCR on the reads. The profile covers 350,000 to 550,000 distinct CDR3 sequences, with under 40% appearing a single time and approximately 13% taken by the ten largest. The V end was cut by 4 bases, the J end by 5 bases, with 17 bases between. CDR1 is SEHNR, CDR2 FQNEAQ, per germline (reference sequence). The CDR3 runs 15 residues. The clonotype originates from a human donor in good health (CMV status not recorded). Some clones in this sample may be carry-over from other donors' samples. The sequencing sample was made of PBMCs. This chain joins TRBV7-9 and TRBJ2-5, with D perhaps TRBD1 (6 bases). CDR3 nucleotides: TGTGCCAGCAGCTCCGAACAGGGTGTTGAGGAGACCCAGTACTTC. Protein sequence: CASSSEQGVEETQYF.